The entry that follows covers one T cell receptor (beta chain) sequence. The antigen it recognizes is unknown. No base quality values were provided; no much bigger clone lies one nucleotide off. To prepare the library, the immunoSEQ multiplex PCR assay was applied. A mixture of 60 forward primers for TCR Vbeta segments and 13 reverse primers for TCR Jbeta segments was used in the multiplex PCR. The CDR3 region of rearranged TCR beta genes was amplified from genomic DNA with a multiplex PCR assay. On the Illumina HiSeq System, the amplified TCR beta libraries were sequenced as 87-base-pair reads. As for how the authors treated the data: A later analysis tallied tens of millions of unique TCR beta chains across the 666 repertoires, and approximately 12 million of those chains were shared by two or more donors. To remove PCR and sequencing errors, raw reads were error-corrected and collapsed into unique sequences using a nearest-neighbor algorithm that merged closely related sequences. CDR3 sequences were aligned to IMGT reference sequences to assign V, D and J gene segments. For a sequence to be retained, at least a six-nucleotide match to both a V gene segment and a J gene segment was required. A rearrangement was called productive if the CDR3 had no stop codons and remained in frame with V and J, and every other rearrangement was called non-productive. CDR3 was defined according to IMGT convention as the region running from the second conserved V-encoded cysteine to the conserved J-encoded phenylalanine. The earlier analysis of 550 to 650 of the donors excluded any sequence lacking an unambiguous match to a single V gene segment. In an earlier analysis of several hundred of the donors, V segments were called functional above 56.7% productive rearrangements and were called segregating when the between-donor standard deviation exceeded 5%. A statistical classification framework was built for diagnosing cytomegalovirus status from the catalog of TCR beta chain sequences. In a later analysis, TCR nucleotide sequences were compared against IMGT/GENE-DB human TR gene sequences so that V and J genes could be assigned. The TCRdist pipeline was used in a later analysis to assign CDR3 sequences and most-parsimonious VDJ recombination scenarios. A later analysis defined each TCR beta chain by its CDR3 amino acid sequence plus V-gene family, and excluded reads lacking a unique V-gene family. In a later analysis, 450 to 600 highly shared, low-generation-probability nucleotide sequences were removed to address suspected cross-contamination and a sequencing artifact. For each public chain, a later analysis derived a clonal expansion index from normalized ranks of inferred template counts within each repertoire. A later analysis computed generation probabilities with a VDJ recombination model fitted to out-of-frame rearrangements, and checked the results against IGoR. Hypergeometric tests were used in a later analysis to score TCR-TCR, TCR-HLA and TCR-CMV co-occurrence, with a repertoire-size bias correction applied to the TCR pairs. A later analysis estimated false discovery rates by permuting HLA or CMV assignments 20 times. In a later analysis, co-occurring TCRs were grouped with DBSCAN, and TCRdist sequence similarity was added when clustering was performed within HLA-allele-positive subsets. Co-occurrence clustering excluded repertoires with fewer than 30,000 or more than 120,000 public chains, plus five with anomalous nucleotide sharing. TCRdb limited this immuneACCESS table to in-frame rearrangements with V and J called. A share of clones is missing; checked studies link under half to unresolved V genes, and the rest is unexplained. V and J calls and clone size are as listed in that table; D and trimming were resolved from the DNA. This sample gives 150,000 to 200,000 clones in total; about four fifths of them show up just once. About 1% of the sample comes from the top ten.

The source of the sample is a study of cytomegalovirus exposure and HLA in healthy donors (dated by TCRdb to about 2017). A note on the overall study: According to an earlier analysis of 550 to 700 of the donors, about 180 million T cells yielded 117 million unique TCR beta sequences and roughly 280 Gb of sequence data. A later genetic analysis took genome-wide SNP genotypes for about 55% of the 666 donors and used that subset as a discovery cohort. Along with the approximately 620-subject first cohort, a separate validation cohort of over a hundred different subjects was used. Donor age, sex, ethnicity and CMV serostatus were collected together with the repertoire data. Every discovery cohort repertoire had been produced on one sequencing platform. An earlier analysis of approximately 640 of the donors applied high-throughput TCR beta sequencing to assess whether each TCR beta V gene segment acted as functional or pseudogenic. Of the roughly 400 genotyped donors, approximately 80% fell in the genetic ancestry cluster associated with self-reported Caucasian donors. Roughly five DR-DQ haplotypes were treated as single units for association and clustering because of strong linkage in the cohort. The study was designed to test whether signatures of past pathogen exposure could be identified by cataloging public T cell receptors. Roughly 300 gigabases of sequencing data and around 88 million unique TCR sequences made up an early release that covered nearly 650 HLA-typed donors. The study combined high-throughput TCR immunosequencing, statistical association of individual TCRs with disease status, and machine learning to predict cytomegalovirus infection status. Typing coverage differed by locus: A, B, C, DRB1 and DQB1 were typed in about 620-630 donors, DQA1 in around 500, DPA1 in around 580, and DPB1 in just under 490. Among about 370 genotyped donors of the cohort, an average of approximately 220,000 unique TCR beta nucleotide sequences was sequenced per donor, of which roughly 18% were non-productive. In the later analysis, no new phenotypic data were used to find candidate immune exposures; instead, reliance was placed on TCR beta sequences and their occurrence across donors. In a later analysis, previously published TCR beta repertoires from more than 500 donors were re-analyzed and high-resolution HLA genotyping was added so that TCR occurrence patterns could be studied. The study profiled the T cell repertoires of about 640 subjects by immunosequencing and related them to cytomegalovirus serostatus. HLA typing covered class I and class II loci at four-digit resolution. The investigation overall reported the following: The 87-base-pair reads could not distinguish some IMGT-functional V segments, including TRBV6-2 and TRBV6-3, so those segments were excluded. A later analysis found that HLA-associated TCR beta chains were more clonally expanded and had lower generation probabilities than equally common non-associated chains. In the study, roughly 160 TCR beta chains were listed as associated with cytomegalovirus. Because HLA typing was unavailable for some donors at each locus, only the typed subset was used in association tests. Several of the top co-occurrence clusters appeared to be linked to parvovirus B19, influenza, CMV and Epstein-Barr virus, according to a later analysis. Assigning TCR associations to individual alleles was difficult when HLA alleles, especially DR and DQ, strongly co-occurred. A later analysis associated about 17,000 TCR beta sequences with specific HLA alleles at a false discovery rate of 0.05. In this cohort, only TCR beta chains were sequenced, and detectable features were limited by the absence of alpha or paired-chain data. A later analysis found that TCR association rates varied across HLA loci, with DRB1 alleles showing the most associated TCRs and HLA-C alleles the fewest. A group of highly shared sequence variants was considered likely to be a technical artifact of the sequencing pipeline. Most CMV-associated TCR beta chains appeared to be HLA-restricted in a later analysis, and the HLA associations seemed to be driven largely by CMV exposure. V-gene and J-gene trimming of TCR beta chains was associated with a missense DCLRE1C variant in a later genetic analysis, and the association was replicated in an independent cohort. According to a later genetic analysis, donors in an Asian-associated ancestry cluster had fewer N-insertions in productive TCRs than the approximately 690-donor mean. The only immune exposure information available for the cohort was CMV serostatus. In both the original and validation cohorts, the classifier was reported to diagnose cytomegalovirus status with high specificity and sensitivity. Correlated functional status among segregating V segments might reflect linkage disequilibrium, but an unknown experimental factor could not be ruled out. The authors suggested that the approach could potentially be generalized to other disease states and immunological phenotypes. Presence/absence analyses assumed roughly uniform sequencing depth across donors, an assumption that may not hold. In an earlier analysis of more than 500 of the donors, most TCR beta V segments appeared in productive rearrangements about 87% or about 30% of the time, broadly matching IMGT annotations. About 17 rarely observed V segments, including chromosome 9 orphons, were excluded from the earlier analysis of some 590 of the donors because counts were too low. In vitro tests confirmed that a few of the cytomegalovirus-associated TCR beta chains recognize cytomegalovirus antigens. While some public TCRs were present in many individuals, most TCR sequences turned up only very rarely across donors. A further reported finding was that TCR beta sequences accurately predicted the HLA-A and HLA-B alleles for most subjects in the first cohort.

The cohort comprised under 700 healthy bone marrow donors. All cohort members were sampled while nominally healthy, although unrecorded immune exposures were likely present. The donor tested CMV seronegative and was one of the 352 seronegative cohort members. Every donor gave a peripheral blood sample, and the peripheral blood mononuclear cells from that sample were used for TCR beta sequencing. Genomic DNA extraction from the blood cell samples was performed with the Qiagen DNeasy Blood Extraction Kit. Including cysteine and phenylalanine, the CDR3 has 19 amino acids. CDR3 DNA is the only sequence kept; it has 57 bases, read in frame from the first base. The germline V gene yields MGHRA for CDR1 and YSYEKL for CDR2. Here V drops 2 bases and J drops 7 bases, and the junction holds 13 bases not matched to any gene.

What was sequenced was PBMCs. This TCR derives from a woman aged 40 to 49 in good health and CMV-seronegative. The V and J segments used are TRBV4-1 and TRBJ2-2; TRBD2 aligns with 13 central bases. The base sequence is TGCGCCAGCAGCCAACCTCCGGGACTAGCGGGACCCTTGGGCGGGGAGCTGTTTTTT. Its protein is CASSQPPGLAGPLGGELFF.